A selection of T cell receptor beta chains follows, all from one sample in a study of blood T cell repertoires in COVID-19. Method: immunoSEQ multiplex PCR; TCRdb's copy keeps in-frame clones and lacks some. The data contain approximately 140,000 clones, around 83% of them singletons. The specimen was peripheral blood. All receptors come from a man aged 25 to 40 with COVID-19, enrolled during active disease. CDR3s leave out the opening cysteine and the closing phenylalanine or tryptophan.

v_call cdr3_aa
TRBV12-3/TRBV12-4 ASSFSPGGEQF
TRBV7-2 ASSLGALSNQPQH
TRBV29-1 SVTGDYEQY
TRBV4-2 ASSQTSGGANQPQH
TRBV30 ALVKTGNEQF
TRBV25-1 ASSEYRTVYEQY
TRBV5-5 ASSTRTSGRADEQF
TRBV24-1 ATSDHEGAPLETQY
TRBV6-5 ASRRQGAFTEAF
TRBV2 ASKEQNSNQPQH
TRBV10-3 AISETGSNEKLF
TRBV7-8 ASSLALRNTEAF
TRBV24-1 ATSGPSGRAGSYEQY
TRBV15 ATSYRQGGNEQF
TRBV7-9 ASSFRDEADTQY
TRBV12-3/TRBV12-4 AAGGPAEQY
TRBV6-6 ASSSPGQGTYEQY
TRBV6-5 ASSPGQGAEETQY
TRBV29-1 SVGGFGETQY
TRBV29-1 SAEGQSDNEQF
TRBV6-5 ASSYTAEAGRGYT
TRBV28 ASTPSKRLATYNEQF
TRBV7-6 ASSLGWTGGNSPLH
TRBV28 ASSWARGPPYEQY
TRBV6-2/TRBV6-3 ASSYPRGLAEEGDYEQY
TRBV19 ASAQGGVWTEAF
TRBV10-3 AITDKPSGREAF
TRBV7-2 ASSSRRRGGGTDTQY
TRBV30 AWRIGGAGRTEAF
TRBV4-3 ASSHLDRDQETQY
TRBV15 ATSTGVVSPLH
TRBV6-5 ASSPTGEGNQPQH
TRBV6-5 ASSTNTGELF
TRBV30 AWSRDATEAF
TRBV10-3 AISRGGLAGGVYEQY
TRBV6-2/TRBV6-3 ASSYNPGLAQNTGELF
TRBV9 ASSGRPGQIAKNIQY
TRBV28 ASSRDRGRNQPQH
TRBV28 ASSSTPGGEGEKLF
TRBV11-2 ASSPQGNNREQY
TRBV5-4 ASSATSGGSGGELF
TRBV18 ASSPPGDATNEKLF
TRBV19 ASSIVFFGARDGYT
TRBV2 ASTEAMNTEAF
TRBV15 ATSRDLRTGEAF
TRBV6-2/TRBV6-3 ASSGHQLAGGGHNEQF
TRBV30 AWSKGTGSYT
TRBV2 ASSGTELGNSPLH
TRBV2 ASSGGPDTQY
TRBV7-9 ASSPHLRENEQY
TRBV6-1 ASSGPRAGVIGSYNEQF
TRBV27 ASGMGTGPSGNTIY
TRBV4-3 ASSQDLWGQSSYNEQF
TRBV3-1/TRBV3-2 ASSQGLAGELF